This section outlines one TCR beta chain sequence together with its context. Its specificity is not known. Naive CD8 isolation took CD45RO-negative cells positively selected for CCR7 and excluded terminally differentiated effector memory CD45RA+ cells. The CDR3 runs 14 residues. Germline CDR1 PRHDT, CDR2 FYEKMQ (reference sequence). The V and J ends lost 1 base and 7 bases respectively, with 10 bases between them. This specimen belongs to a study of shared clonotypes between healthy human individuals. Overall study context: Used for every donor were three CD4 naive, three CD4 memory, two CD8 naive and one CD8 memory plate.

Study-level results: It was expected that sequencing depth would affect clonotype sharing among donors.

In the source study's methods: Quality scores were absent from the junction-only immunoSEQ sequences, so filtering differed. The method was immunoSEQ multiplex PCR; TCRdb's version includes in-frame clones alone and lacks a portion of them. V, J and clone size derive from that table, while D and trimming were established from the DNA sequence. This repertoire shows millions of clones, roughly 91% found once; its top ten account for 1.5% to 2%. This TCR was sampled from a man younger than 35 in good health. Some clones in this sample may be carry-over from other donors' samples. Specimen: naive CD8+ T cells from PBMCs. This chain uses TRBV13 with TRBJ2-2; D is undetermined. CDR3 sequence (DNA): TGTGCCAGCAGCTTAGTGGGATTGGACGGGGAGCTGTTTTTT. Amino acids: CASSLVGLDGELFF.